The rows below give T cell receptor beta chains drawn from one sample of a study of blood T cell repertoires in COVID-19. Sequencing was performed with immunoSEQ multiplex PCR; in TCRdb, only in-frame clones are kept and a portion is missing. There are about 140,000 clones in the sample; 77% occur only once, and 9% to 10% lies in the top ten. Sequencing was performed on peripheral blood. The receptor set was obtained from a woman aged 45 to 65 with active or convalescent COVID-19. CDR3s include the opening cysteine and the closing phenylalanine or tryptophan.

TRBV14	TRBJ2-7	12	CASSPTGHEQYF
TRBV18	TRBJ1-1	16	CASSPLGQGGNTEAFF
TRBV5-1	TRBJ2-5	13	CASSLNRGETQYF
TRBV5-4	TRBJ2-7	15	CASSAAGGGSYEQYF
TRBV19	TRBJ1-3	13	CATRRLSGNTIYF
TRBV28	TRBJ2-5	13	CASTGGGWETQYF
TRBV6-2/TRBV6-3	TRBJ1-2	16	CASSYSGTEVRYGYTF
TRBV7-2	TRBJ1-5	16	CASSLLQPYSNQPQHF
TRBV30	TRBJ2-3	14	CAWSTSGSADTQYF
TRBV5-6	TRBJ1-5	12	CASSLRNQPQHF
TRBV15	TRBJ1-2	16	CATSRAWATANYGYTF
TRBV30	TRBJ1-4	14	CAWNGGVLNEKLFF
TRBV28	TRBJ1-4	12	CASSPGREKLFF
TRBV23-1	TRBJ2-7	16	CASSQSEGRARYEQYF
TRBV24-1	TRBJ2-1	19	CATSSSPGQGLSSYNEQFF
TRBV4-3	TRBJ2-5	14	CASSQDLQPETQYF
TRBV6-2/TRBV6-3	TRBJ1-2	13	CASSHRDNYGYTF
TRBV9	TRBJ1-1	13	CASSTLADTEAFF
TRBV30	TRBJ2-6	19	CAWSGPGSGRSGGANVLTF
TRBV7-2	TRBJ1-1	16	CASSLAGAPGGTEAFF
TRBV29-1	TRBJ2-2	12	CSVDYRAGELFF
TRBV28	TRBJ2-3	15	CASRKGVIDPDTQYF
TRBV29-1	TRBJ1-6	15	CSARTGDPYNSPLHF
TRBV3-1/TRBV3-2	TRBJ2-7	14	CASSLMDRQGEQYF
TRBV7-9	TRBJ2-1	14	CASSKTGLDNEQFF
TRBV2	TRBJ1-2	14	CAISGVQGAQGYTF
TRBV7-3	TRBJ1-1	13	CASSSYQASEAFF
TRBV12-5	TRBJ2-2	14	CASGTGRNTGELFF
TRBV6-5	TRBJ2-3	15	CASRPAGGAADTQYF
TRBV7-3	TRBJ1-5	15	CASSLGGAGNQPQHF
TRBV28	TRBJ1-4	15	CASRTGGEGDEKLFF
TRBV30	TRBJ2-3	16	CAWSAGPRGNPDTQYF
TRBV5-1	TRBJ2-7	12	CASSLKIDEQYF
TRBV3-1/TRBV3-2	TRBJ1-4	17	CASSQPRFQGIGEKLFF
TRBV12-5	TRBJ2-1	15	CASGPGGLASNEQFF
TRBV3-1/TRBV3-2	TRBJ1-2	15	CASSPFPRETYGYTF
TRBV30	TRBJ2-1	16	CAWSKRRPQGYNEQFF
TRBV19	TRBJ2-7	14	CASSSSGGYYEQYF
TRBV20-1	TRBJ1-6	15	CSASIGRSYNSPLHF
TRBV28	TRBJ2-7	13	CASNRDRIYEQYF
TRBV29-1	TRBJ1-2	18	CSVEFPQAGQGGWRGYTF
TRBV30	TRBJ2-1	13	CAWSPGGSNEQFF
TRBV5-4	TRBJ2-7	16	CASSQPRTGGPYEQYF
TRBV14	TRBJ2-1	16	CASQHTGTGGYNEQFF
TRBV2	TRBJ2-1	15	CASRRGTSGDNEQFF
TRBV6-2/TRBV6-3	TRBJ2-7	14	CASSYGGREYEQYF
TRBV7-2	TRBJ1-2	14	CASSPFGQAYGYTF
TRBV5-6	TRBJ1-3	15	CASSPTGGTGNTIYF
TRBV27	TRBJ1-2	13	CASSWAPEYGYTF
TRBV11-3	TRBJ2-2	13	CASSLETVGELFF
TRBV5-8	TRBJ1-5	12	CASSYNNQPQHF
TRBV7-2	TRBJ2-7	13	CASSFSRTGEQYF